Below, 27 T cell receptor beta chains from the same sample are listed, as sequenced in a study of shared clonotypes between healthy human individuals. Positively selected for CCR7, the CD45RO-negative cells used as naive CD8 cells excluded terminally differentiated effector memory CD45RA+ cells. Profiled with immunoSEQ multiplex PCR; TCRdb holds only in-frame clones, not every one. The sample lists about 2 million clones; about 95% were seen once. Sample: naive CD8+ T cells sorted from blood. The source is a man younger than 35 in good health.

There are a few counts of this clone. The CDR3 region is CASSGQGGQETQYF. CDR3 in DNA: TGTGCCAGCAGTGGACAGGGGGGCCAAGAGACCCAGTACTTC. This chain joins TRBV2 and TRBJ2-5; TRBD1 agrees at 9 bases. Trimming took 4 bases from V and 1 from J; bases not matched to a gene: 1. The germline V gene has CDR1 SNHLY and CDR2 FYNNEI. The CDR3 covers 14 residues.

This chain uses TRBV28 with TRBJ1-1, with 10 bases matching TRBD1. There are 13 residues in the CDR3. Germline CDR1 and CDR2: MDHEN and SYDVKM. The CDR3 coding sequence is TGTGCAGTTTCGACAGGGGGCATAACTGAAGCTTTCTTT. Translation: CAVSTGGITEAFF.

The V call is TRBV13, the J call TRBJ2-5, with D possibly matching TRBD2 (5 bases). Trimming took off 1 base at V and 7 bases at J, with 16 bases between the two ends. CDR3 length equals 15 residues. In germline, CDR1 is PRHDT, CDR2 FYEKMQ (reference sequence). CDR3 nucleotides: TGTGCCAGCAGCTTAGTTAGGACTGCAGGAGGGACCCAGTACTTC. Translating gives CASSLVRTAGGTQYF.

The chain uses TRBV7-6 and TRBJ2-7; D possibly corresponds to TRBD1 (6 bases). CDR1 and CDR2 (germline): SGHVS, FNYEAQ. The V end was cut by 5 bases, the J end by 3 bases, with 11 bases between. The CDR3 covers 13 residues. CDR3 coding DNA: TGTGCCAGCAGCCCACACAGGGACTACGAGCAGTACTTC. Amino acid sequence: CASSPHRDYEQYF. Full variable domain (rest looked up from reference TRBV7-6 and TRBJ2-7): GAGVSQSPRYKVTKRGQDVALRCDPISGHVSLYWYRQALGQGPEFLTYFNYEAQQDKSGLPNDRFSAERPEGSISTLTIQRTEQRDSAMYRCASSPHRDYEQYFGPGTRLTVT.

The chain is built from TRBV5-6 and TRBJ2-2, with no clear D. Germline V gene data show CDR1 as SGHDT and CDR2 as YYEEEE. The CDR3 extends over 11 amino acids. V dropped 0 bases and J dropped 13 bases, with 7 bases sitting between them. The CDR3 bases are TGTGCCAGCAGCTTGGGCCCGGCGCTGTTTTTT. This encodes CASSLGPALFF.

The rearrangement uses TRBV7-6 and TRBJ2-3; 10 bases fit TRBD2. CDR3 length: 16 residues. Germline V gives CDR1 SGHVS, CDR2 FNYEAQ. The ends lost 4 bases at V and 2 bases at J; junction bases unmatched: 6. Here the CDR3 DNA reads TGTGCCAGCAGCTCTCGCCTAGCGGGGGCCACAGATACGCAGTATTTT. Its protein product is CASSSRLAGATDTQYF.

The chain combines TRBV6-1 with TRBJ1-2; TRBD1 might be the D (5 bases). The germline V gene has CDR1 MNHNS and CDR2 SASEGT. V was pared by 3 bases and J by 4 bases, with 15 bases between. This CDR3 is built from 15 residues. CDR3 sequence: CASSEEKGQGYGYTF. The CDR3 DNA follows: TGTGCCAGCAGTGAGGAGAAGGGCCAGGGCTATGGCTACACCTTC.

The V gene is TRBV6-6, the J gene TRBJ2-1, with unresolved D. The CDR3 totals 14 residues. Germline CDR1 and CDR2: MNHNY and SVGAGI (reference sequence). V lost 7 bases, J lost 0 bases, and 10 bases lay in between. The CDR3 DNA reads TGTGCCAGCACACCCGTGAGCTCCTACAATGAGCAGTTCTTC. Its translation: CASTPVSSYNEQFF.

CDR3 in amino acids: CASSQALVWGEGYTGELFF. The CDR3 nucleotides are TGCGCCAGCAGCCAAGCTTTGGTGTGGGGGGAGGGCTACACCGGGGAGCTGTTTTTT. The chain is built from TRBV4-3 and TRBJ2-2; 7 positions agree with TRBD2. The CDR3 covers 19 residues. The germline V gene has CDR1 LGHNA and CDR2 YSLEER. Trimming removed 1 base from V and 3 bases from J; junction bases left unmatched: 14.

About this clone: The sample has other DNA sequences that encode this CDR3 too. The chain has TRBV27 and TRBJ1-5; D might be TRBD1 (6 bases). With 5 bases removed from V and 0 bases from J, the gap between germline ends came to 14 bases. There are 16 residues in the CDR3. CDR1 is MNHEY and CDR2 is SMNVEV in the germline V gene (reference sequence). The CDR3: CASSPSTGHSNQPQHF. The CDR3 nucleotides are TGTGCCAGCAGTCCCTCGACAGGTCATAGCAATCAGCCCCAGCATTTT.

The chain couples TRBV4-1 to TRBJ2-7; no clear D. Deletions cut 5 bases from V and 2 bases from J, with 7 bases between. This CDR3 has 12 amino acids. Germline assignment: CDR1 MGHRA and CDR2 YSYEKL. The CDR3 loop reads CASSSLTYEQYF. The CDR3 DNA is TGCGCCAGCAGCTCACTAACCTACGAGCAGTACTTC.

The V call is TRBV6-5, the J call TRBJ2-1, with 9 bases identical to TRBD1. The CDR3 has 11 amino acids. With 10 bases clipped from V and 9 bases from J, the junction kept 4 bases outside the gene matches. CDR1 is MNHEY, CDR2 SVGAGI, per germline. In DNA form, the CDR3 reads TGTGCCACGGACAGGGGCGGTGAGCAGTTCTTC. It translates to CATDRGGEQFF.

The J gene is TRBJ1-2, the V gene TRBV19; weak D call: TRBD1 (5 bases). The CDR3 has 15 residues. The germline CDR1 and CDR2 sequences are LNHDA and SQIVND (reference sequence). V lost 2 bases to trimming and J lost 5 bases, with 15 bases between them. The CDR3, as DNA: TGTGCCAGTAGTATAAATGAGCCAGGGCTTTATGGCTACACCTTC. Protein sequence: CASSINEPGLYGYTF.

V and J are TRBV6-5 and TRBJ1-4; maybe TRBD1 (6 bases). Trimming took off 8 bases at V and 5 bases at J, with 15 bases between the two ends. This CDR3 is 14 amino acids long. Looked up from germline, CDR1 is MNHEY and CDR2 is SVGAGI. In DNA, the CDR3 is TGTGCCAGCGGTATGACAGGCCCGAATGAAAAACTGTTTTTT. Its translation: CASGMTGPNEKLFF.

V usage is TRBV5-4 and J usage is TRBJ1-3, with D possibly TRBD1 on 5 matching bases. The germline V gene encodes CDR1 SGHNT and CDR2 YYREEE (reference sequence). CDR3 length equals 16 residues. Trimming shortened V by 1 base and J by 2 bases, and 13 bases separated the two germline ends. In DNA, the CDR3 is TGTGCCAGCAGCTTGTATGGGGGGGAAGCTGGAAACACCATATATTTT. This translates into CASSLYGGEAGNTIYF.

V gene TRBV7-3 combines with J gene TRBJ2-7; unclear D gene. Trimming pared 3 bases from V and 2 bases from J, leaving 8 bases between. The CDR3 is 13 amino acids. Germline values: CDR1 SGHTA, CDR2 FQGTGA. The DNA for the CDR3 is TGTGCCAGCAGCTTTGGGGATCCCTACGAGCAGTACTTC. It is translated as CASSFGDPYEQYF. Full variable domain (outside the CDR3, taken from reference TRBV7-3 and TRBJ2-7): GAGVSQTPSNKVTEKGKYVELRCDPISGHTALYWYRQSLGQGPEFLIYFQGTGAADDSGLPNDRFFAVRPEGSVSTLKIQRTERGDSAVYLCASSFGDPYEQYFGPGTRLTVT.

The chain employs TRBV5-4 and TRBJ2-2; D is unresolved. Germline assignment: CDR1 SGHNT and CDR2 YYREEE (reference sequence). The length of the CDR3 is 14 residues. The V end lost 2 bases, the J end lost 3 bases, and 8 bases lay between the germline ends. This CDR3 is CASSFDMDTGELFF. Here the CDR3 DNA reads TGTGCCAGCAGCTTTGACATGGACACCGGGGAGCTGTTTTTT. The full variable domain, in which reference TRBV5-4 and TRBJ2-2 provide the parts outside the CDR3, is ETGVTQSPTHLIKTRGQQVTLRCSSQSGHNTVSWYQQALGQGPQFIFQYYREEENGRGNFPPRFSGLQFPNYSSELNVNALELDDSALYLCASSFDMDTGELFFGEGSRLTVL.

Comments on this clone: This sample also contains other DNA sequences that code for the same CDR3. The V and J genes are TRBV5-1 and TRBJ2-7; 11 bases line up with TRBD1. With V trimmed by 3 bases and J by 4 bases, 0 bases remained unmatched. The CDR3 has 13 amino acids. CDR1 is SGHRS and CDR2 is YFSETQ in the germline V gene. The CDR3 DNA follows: TGCGCCAGCAGCTGGGACAGGGGGTACGAGCAGTACTTC. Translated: CASSWDRGYEQYF. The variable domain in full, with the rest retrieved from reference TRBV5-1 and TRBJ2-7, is KAGVTQTPRYLIKTRGQQVTLSCSPISGHRSVSWYQQTPGQGLQFLFEYFSETQRNKGNFPGRFSGRQFSNSRSEMNVSTLELGDSALYLCASSWDRGYEQYFGPGTRLTVT.

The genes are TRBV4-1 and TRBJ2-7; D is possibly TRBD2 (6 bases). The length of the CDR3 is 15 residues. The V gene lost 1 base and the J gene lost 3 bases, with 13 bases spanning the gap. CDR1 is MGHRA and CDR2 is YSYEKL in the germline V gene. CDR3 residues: CASSQGVAVSYEQYF. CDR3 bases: TGCGCCAGCAGCCAAGGGGTAGCGGTGAGCTACGAGCAGTACTTC.

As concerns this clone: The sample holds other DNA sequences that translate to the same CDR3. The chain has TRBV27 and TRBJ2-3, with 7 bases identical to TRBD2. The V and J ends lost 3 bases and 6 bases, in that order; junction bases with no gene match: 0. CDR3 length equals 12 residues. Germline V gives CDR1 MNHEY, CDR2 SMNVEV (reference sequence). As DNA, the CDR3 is TGTGCCAGCAGTTTGGGGGGGGATACGCAGTATTTT. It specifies CASSLGGDTQYF.

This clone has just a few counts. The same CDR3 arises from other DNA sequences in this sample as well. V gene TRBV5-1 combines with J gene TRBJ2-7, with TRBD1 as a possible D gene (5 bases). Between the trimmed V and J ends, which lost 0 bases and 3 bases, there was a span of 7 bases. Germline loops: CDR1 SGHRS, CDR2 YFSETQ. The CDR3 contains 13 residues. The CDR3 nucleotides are TGCGCCAGCAGCTTGGGACAGAGCTACGAGCAGTACTTC. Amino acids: CASSLGQSYEQYF.

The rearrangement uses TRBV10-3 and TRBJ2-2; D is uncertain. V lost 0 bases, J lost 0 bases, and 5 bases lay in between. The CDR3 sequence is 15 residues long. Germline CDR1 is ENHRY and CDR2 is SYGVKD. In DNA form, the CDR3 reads TGTGCCATCAGTGAGTCGCGACCGAACACCGGGGAGCTGTTTTTT. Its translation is CAISESRPNTGELFF.

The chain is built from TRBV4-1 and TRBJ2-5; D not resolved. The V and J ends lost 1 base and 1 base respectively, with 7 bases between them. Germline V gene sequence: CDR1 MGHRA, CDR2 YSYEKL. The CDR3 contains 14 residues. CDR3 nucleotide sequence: TGCGCCAGCAGCCAAGGTGTTTTCCAAGAGACCCAGTACTTC. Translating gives CASSQGVFQETQYF.

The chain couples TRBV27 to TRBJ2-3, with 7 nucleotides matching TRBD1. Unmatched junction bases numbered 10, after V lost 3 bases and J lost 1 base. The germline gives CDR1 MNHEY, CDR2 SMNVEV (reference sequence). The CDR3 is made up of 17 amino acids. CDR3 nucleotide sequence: TGTGCCAGCAGTTTGTTGACAGGGCCCTCTGGCACAGATACGCAGTATTTT. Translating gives CASSLLTGPSGTDTQYF.

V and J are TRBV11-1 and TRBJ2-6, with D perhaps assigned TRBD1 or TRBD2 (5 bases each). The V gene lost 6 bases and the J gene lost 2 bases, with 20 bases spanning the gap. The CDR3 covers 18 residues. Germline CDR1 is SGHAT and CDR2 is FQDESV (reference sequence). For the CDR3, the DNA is TGTGCCAGCAGTAGGCCGGGGCTTTCCAAGCCTGGGGCCAACGTCCTGACTTTC. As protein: CASSRPGLSKPGANVLTF.

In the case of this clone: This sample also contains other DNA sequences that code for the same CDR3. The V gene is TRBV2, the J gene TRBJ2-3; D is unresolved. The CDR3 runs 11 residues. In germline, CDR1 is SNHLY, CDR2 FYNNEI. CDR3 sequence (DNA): TGTGCTAGAAGGGGCACAGATACGCAGTATTTT. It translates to CARRGTDTQYF.

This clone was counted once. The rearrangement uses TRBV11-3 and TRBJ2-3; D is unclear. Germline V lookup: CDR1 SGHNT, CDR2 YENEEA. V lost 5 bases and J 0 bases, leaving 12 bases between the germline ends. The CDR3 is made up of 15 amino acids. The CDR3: CASSKYPTSTDTQYF. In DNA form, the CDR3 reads TGTGCCAGCAGCAAATACCCCACCAGCACAGATACGCAGTATTTT.